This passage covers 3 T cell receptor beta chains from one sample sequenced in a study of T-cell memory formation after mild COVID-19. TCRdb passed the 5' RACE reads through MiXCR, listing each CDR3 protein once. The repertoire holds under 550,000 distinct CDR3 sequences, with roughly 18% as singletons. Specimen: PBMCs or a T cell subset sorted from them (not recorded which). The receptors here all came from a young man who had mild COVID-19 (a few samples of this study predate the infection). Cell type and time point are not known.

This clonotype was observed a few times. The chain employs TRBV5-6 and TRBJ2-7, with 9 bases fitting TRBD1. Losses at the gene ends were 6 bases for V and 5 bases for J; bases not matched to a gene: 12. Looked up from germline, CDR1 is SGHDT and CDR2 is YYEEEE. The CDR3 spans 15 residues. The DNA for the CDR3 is TGTGCCAGCACCGAAGTCGGGACAGGGATCCACGAGCAGTACGTC. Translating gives CASTEVGTGIHEQYV.

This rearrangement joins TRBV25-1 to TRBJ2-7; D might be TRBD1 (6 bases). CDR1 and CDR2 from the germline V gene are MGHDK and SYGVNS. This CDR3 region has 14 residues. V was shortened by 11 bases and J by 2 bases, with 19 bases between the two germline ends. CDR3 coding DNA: TGTGCCGGTCGGTGGGGGCGCGGTACCTACGAGCAGTACGTC. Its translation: CAGRWGRGTYEQYV.

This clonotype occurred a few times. Written as DNA, the CDR3 is TGCAGCGCCGGGGGCCTTCGGTATGGCTACACCTTC. It yields the protein CSAGGLRYGYTF. The chain uses TRBV29-1 and TRBJ1-2; perhaps TRBD1 as D (6 bases). Germline V gene data show CDR1 as SQVTM and CDR2 as ANQGSEA. This CDR3 comprises 12 residues. V was shortened by 7 bases and J by 5 bases, with 14 bases between the two germline ends.